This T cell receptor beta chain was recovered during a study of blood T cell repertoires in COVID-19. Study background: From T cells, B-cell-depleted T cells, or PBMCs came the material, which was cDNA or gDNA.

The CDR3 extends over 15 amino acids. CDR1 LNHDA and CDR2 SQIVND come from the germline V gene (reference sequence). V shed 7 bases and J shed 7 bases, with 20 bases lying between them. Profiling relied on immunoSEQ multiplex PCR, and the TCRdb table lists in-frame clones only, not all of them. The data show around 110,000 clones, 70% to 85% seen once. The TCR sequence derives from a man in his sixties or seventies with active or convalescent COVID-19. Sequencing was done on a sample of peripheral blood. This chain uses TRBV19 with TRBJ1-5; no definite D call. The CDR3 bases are TGTGCCAGTAATGGGAATCTCGGCTGGGAGCAGCCCCAGCATTTT. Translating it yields CASNGNLGWEQPQHF.